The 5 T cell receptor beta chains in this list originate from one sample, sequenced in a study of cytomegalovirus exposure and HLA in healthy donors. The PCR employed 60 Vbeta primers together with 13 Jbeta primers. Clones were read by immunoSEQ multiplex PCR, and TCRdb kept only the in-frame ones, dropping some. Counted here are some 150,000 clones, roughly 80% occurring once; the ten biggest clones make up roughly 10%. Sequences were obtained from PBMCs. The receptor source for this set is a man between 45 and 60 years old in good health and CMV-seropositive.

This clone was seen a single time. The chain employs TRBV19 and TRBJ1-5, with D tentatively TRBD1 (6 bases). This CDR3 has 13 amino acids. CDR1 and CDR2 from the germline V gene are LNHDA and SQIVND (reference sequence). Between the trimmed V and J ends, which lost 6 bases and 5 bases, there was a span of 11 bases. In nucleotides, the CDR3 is TGTGCCAGTAGCGTACAGGGAGATCAGCCCCAGCATTTT. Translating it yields CASSVQGDQPQHF.

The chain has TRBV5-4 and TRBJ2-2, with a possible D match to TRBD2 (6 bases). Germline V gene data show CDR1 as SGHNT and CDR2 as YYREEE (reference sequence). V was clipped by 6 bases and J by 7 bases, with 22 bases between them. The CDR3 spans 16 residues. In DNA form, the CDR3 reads TGTGCCAGCACCCCCCCGCCCGGGGAGGTGGGCGGGGAGCTGTTTTTT. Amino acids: CASTPPPGEVGGELFF.

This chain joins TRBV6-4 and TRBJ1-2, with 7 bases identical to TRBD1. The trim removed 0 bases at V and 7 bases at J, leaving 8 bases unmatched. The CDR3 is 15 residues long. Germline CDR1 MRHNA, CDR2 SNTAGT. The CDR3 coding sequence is TGTGCCAGCAGTGACTCCGACAGGGAGCTCGGTGGCTACACCTTC. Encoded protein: CASSDSDRELGGYTF.

The CDR3 coding sequence is TGTGCCATCAGTGAGGCCGGGACATGGATGAACACTGAAGCTTTCTTT. Its protein product is CAISEAGTWMNTEAFF. The chain uses TRBV10-3 and TRBJ1-1, with D possibly matching TRBD1 (6 bases). Trimming left V 2 bases short and J 0 bases short, with 13 bases between. This CDR3 has 16 residues. Germline lookup yields CDR1 ENHRY and CDR2 SYGVKD.

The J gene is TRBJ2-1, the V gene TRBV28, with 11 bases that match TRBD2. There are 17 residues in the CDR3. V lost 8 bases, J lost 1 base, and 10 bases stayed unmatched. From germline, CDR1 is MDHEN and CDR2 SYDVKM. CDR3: CASGPGTSGHSYNEQFF. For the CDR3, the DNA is TGTGCCAGCGGTCCAGGGACTAGCGGACATTCCTACAATGAGCAGTTCTTC.